These 12 T cell receptor beta chains came from one sample sequenced in a study of T cells in Graves' hyperthyroidism and ophthalmopathy. From RNA transcripts, TCR beta CDR3 regions were amplified. An initial round of RT-PCR targeting the TCR CDR3 relied on the HTBI primer set. TCRdb called the multiplex PCR reads again in MiXCR, with one record for every CDR3 protein. The sample carries approximately 560,000 distinct CDR3 sequences, 15% to 17% recorded once. The sequenced sample was blood. The receptors come from a woman aged 30 to 39 with Graves' hyperthyroidism.

There are many counts of this clonotype. The chain links TRBV10-2 to TRBJ2-2; 9 bases agree with TRBD1. Trimming cost V 6 bases and J 7 bases; bases outside gene matches: 3. Germline loops: CDR1 WSHSY, CDR2 SAAADI. This CDR3 region has 13 residues. CDR3 sequence: CASSRQGDGELFF. CDR3 DNA sequence: TGCGCCAGCAGCCGACAGGGGGACGGGGAGCTGTTTTTT.

A note on this clonotype: A much larger clone differs from this one at a single base, so this may be a read error. The rearrangement uses TRBV28 and TRBJ2-5; D gene uncertain. The germline CDR1 and CDR2 sequences are MDHEN and SYDVKM. Trimming removed 3 bases at V and 4 bases at J, with 15 bases between. This CDR3 has 15 amino acids. The CDR3 spells CASSFSPAMGETQYF. DNA of the CDR3: TGTGCCAGCAGTTTTTCCCCGGCCATGGGAGAGACCCAGTACTTC.

This clonotype was seen many times. J is TRBJ2-7 and V is TRBV7-2; 9 positions match TRBD2. The CDR3 covers 15 residues. CDR1 and CDR2 from the germline V gene are SGHTA and FQGNSA. The V and J ends lost 3 bases and 0 bases, in that order; junction bases with no gene match: 3. CDR3 nucleotide sequence: TGTGCCAGCAGCTTTAGCGGGAGTGACTCCTACGAGCAGTACTTC. It is translated as CASSFSGSDSYEQYF.

This clonotype has only a few counts. V is TRBV30 and J is TRBJ1-1; 7 positions match TRBD1. Germline lookup yields CDR1 GTSNPN and CDR2 SVGIG (reference sequence). Unmatched junction bases numbered 4, after V lost 5 bases and J lost 1 base. There are 13 residues in the CDR3. The CDR3: CAWEGQRNTEAFF. The CDR3 bases are TGTGCCTGGGAGGGACAGAGGAACACTGAAGCTTTCTTT.

The table lists this clonotype with a few counts. The chain links TRBV24-1 to TRBJ2-2; D is possibly TRBD2 (6 bases). This CDR3 contains 16 residues. Per germline, CDR1 KGHDR and CDR2 SFDVKD. V was pared by 2 bases and J by 3 bases, with 12 bases between. CDR3 nucleotide sequence: TGTGCCACCAGTGATTCCAGGAGGGTGTACACCGGGGAGCTGTTTTTT. It translates to CATSDSRRVYTGELFF.

This clonotype was found many times. The chain joins TRBV27 to TRBJ1-1; 10 nucleotides match TRBD1. J was trimmed by 1 base and V by 2 bases; bases with no gene match: 1. Germline lookup yields CDR1 MNHEY and CDR2 SMNVEV (reference sequence). The CDR3 totals 15 residues. The CDR3 loop reads CASSLDRGPNTEAFF. The DNA for the CDR3 is TGTGCCAGCAGTTTAGACAGGGGGCCGAACACTGAAGCTTTCTTT.

This clonotype was counted ten times or more. The genes are TRBV3-1 and TRBJ2-7, with D possibly matching TRBD2 (6 bases). This CDR3 has 15 amino acids. The V end was cut by 1 base, the J end by 2 bases, with 12 bases between. The germline V gene has CDR1 LGHDT and CDR2 YNNKEL (reference sequence). The CDR3 is CASSQAGVGTYEQYF. The CDR3 region has the DNA TGTGCCAGCAGCCAAGCGGGAGTAGGCACCTACGAGCAGTACTTC.

Many counts were recorded for this clonotype. The gene calls are TRBV2 and TRBJ2-7; D is possibly TRBD2 (5 bases). Germline values: CDR1 SNHLY, CDR2 FYNNEI. This CDR3 contains 13 residues. Trimming cost V 3 bases and J 2 bases, with 8 bases left between them. CDR3 sequence (DNA): TGTGCCAGCAGTGAGTACGGGGCCTACGAGCAGTACTTC. Translating gives CASSEYGAYEQYF.

This clonotype was seen ten or more times. This rearrangement joins TRBV5-1 to TRBJ2-3; 7 bases agree with TRBD2. Germline V gives CDR1 SGHRS, CDR2 YFSETQ. J was trimmed by 6 bases and V by 0 bases; bases with no gene match: 4. This CDR3 is 14 amino acids long. CDR3 in amino acids: CASSLVLAVDTQYF. The CDR3 DNA reads as TGCGCCAGCAGCTTGGTTCTAGCGGTGGATACGCAGTATTTT.

This clonotype was detected ten times or more. The chain recombines TRBV2 with TRBJ2-2; a possible D gene is TRBD2 (6 bases). This CDR3 comprises 15 residues. Germline V gives CDR1 SNHLY, CDR2 FYNNEI. Trimming cost V 7 bases and J 4 bases, with 16 bases left between them. As DNA, the CDR3 is TGTGCCAGCAATACGGGCGGGACCGGCACCGGGGAGCTGTTTTTT. Its protein is CASNTGGTGTGELFF.

The sample holds many counts of this clonotype. As DNA, the CDR3 is TGTGCCAGCAGCTTAGGGAACGCGGGACTAGTGAGGAATGAGCAGTTCTTC. It translates to CASSLGNAGLVRNEQFF. The chain recombines TRBV11-3 with TRBJ2-1; 8 nucleotides match TRBD2. Germline V CDR1 and CDR2: SGHNT, YENEEA. The ends lost 1 base at V and 7 bases at J; junction bases unmatched: 12. The CDR3 consists of 17 residues. Supplemented by reference TRBV11-3 and TRBJ2-1, the full variable domain reads EAGVVQSPRYKIIEKKQPVAFWCNPISGHNTLYWYLQNLGQGPELLIRYENEEAVDDSQLPKDRFSAERLKGVDSTLKIQPAELGDSAVYLCASSLGNAGLVRNEQFFGPGTRLTVL.

The V gene is TRBV7-2, the J gene TRBJ2-5, with TRBD1 as a possible D gene (5 bases). Germline V lookup: CDR1 SGHTA, CDR2 FQGNSA. V dropped 0 bases and J dropped 5 bases, with 19 bases sitting between them. The CDR3 is 17 amino acids. The CDR3 DNA is TGTGCCAGCAGCTTAGCCCAGGGCCGCCCCGCAACGGAGACCCAGTACTTC. Translated, it gives CASSLAQGRPATETQYF.